A selection of T cell receptor beta chains follows, all from one sample in a study of blood T cell repertoires in COVID-19. The data were produced by immunoSEQ multiplex PCR, yet TCRdb's version contains in-frame clones alone and is incomplete. Among 250,000 to 300,000 clones listed, around 90% were seen once. The sequenced sample consisted of peripheral blood. These TCRs come from a woman aged 40 to 55 who had recovered from COVID-19. Each CDR3 is given with its conserved first and last residue. A D gene is named only where the DNA matches it firmly. A clone size is listed for some rows: how often the clone was seen (once, few, many), or a class if it is expanded.

.	TRBV18	TRBJ2-1	.	CASSPLPRYNEQFF	TGTGCCAGCTCACCTTTACCTAGATACAATGAGCAGTTCTTC
few	TRBV11-2	TRBJ1-5	TRBD1	CASSLGTGGQPQHF	TGTGCCAGCAGCTTAGGGACAGGGGGCCAGCCCCAGCATTTT
.	TRBV12-5	TRBJ2-2	.	CASGLVVFSGADTGELFF	TGTGCTAGTGGTTTGGTAGTCTTTTCAGGGGCCGACACCGGGGAGCTGTTTTTT
.	TRBV27	TRBJ1-4	.	CASSLKGTREKLFF	TGTGCCAGCAGTTTAAAAGGAACGAGGGAAAAACTGTTTTTT
.	TRBV11-3	TRBJ2-1	TRBD1	CASSPQRTGDNEQFF	TGTGCCAGCAGCCCACAGAGGACAGGGGACAATGAGCAGTTCTTC
.	TRBV5-6	TRBJ2-4	TRBD1	CASSLEGQGFNIQYF	TGTGCCAGCAGCTTGGAGGGACAGGGGTTCAACATTCAGTACTTC
once	TRBV24-1	TRBJ2-1	.	CATSDLSGDHSYNEQFF	TGTGCCACCAGTGATTTGAGTGGAGACCACTCCTACAATGAGCAGTTCTTC
once	TRBV10-3	TRBJ2-1	TRBD2	CAIRATGTSGSLEQFF	TGTGCCATCAGGGCAACCGGGACTAGCGGGAGTCTTGAGCAGTTCTTC
once	TRBV28	TRBJ1-5	.	CASSFAQDSPSQHF	TGTGCCAGCAGTTTCGCCCAAGACAGCCCTTCCCAGCATTTT
.	TRBV5-1	TRBJ2-3	TRBD2	CASSLKLAAYSTDTQYF	TGCGCCAGCAGCTTGAAGCTAGCGGCCTATAGCACAGATACGCAGTATTTT
.	TRBV7-8	TRBJ2-5	.	CASSLGSTRLGETQYF	TGTGCCAGCAGCTTAGGGAGTACAAGGCTTGGAGAGACCCAGTACTTC
.	TRBV6-5	TRBJ2-4	TRBD1	CASRRGQDDIQYF	TGTGCCAGCAGGCGGGGACAGGACGACATTCAGTACTTC
.	TRBV6-5	TRBJ2-1	TRBD2	CASSRIAGGRNEQFF	TGTGCCAGCAGTCGTATAGCGGGAGGGCGGAATGAGCAGTTCTTC
.	TRBV5-8	TRBJ2-5	TRBD1	CASSIDRDQETQYF	TGTGCCAGCAGCATTGACAGGGACCAAGAGACCCAGTACTTC
.	TRBV22-1	TRBJ2-7	.	CPGSADHTGTYEQYF	TGTCCTGGGAGCGCCGATCACACAGGTACCTACGAGCAGTACTTC
.	TRBV10-3	TRBJ2-3	.	CAISELGGGTDTQYF	TGTGCCATCAGTGAGCTCGGGGGTGGCACAGATACGCAGTATTTT
.	TRBV7-8	TRBJ1-1	.	CASSLALGLLSEAFF	TGTGCCAGCAGCTTAGCGCTAGGTCTGCTGTCTGAAGCTTTCTTT
.	TRBV5-4	TRBJ2-5	TRBD2	CASSIGLAGGETQYF	TGTGCCAGCAGCATCGGACTAGCGGGAGGAGAGACCCAGTACTTC
.	TRBV27	TRBJ2-5	.	CASSLSRVGETQYF	TGTGCCAGCAGTTTATCGAGGGTCGGAGAGACCCAGTACTTC
.	TRBV5-1	TRBJ1-1	.	CASSPLSNTEAFF	TGCGCCAGCAGCCCCCTTTCGAACACTGAAGCTTTCTTT
.	TRBV6-5	TRBJ1-1	.	CASSLVRLNTEAFF	TGTGCCAGCAGTTTGGTCAGATTGAACACTGAAGCTTTCTTT
once	TRBV7-9	TRBJ2-7	TRBD2	CASSFSAGAYEQYF	TGTGCCAGCAGCTTTTCGGCGGGGGCCTACGAGCAGTACTTC
.	TRBV6-5	TRBJ2-2	TRBD2	CASREWGTSGRELFF	TGTGCCAGCAGGGAGTGGGGGACTAGCGGTCGGGAGCTGTTTTTT
.	TRBV3-1/TRBV3-2	TRBJ2-3	TRBD1	CASSPAPGQGADTQYF	TGTGCCAGCAGCCCAGCCCCCGGCCAGGGGGCAGATACGCAGTATTTT
.	TRBV5-5	TRBJ2-2	TRBD2	CASSLITSGSGGELFF	TGTGCCAGCAGCTTGATTACTAGCGGGAGTGGCGGGGAGCTGTTTTTT
.	TRBV28	TRBJ2-7	TRBD1	CASSLVSSRQGNHEQYF	TGTGCCAGCAGTTTAGTTTCTAGTCGACAGGGTAACCACGAGCAGTACTTC
.	TRBV7-8	TRBJ1-1	TRBD1	CASSLAQGARLTEAFF	TGTGCCAGCAGCTTAGCCCAGGGGGCGCGGTTGACTGAAGCTTTCTTT
.	TRBV6-5	TRBJ1-2	TRBD1	CASSELPGQGYGYTF	TGTGCCAGCAGCGAGTTACCGGGACAGGGGTATGGCTACACCTTC
.	TRBV12-3/TRBV12-4	TRBJ1-2	.	CASSFRQPSGYTF	TGTGCCAGCAGTTTTAGACAGCCCAGCGGCTACACCTTC
.	TRBV11-1	TRBJ2-3	TRBD1	CASSFRDRGIDTQYF	TGTGCCAGCAGCTTCCGGGACAGGGGTATAGATACGCAGTATTTT
.	TRBV11-2	TRBJ2-1	.	CASSSRGNYNEQFF	TGTGCCAGCAGCTCTCGCGGCAATTACAATGAGCAGTTCTTC